These T cell receptor beta chains were read from a single sample in a study of blood T cells in healthy people across ages. In TCRdb, the 5' RACE reads were re-called with MiXCR into one record per CDR3 protein. Here the sample spans about 570,000 distinct CDR3 sequences, approximately 27% being singletons. Sequenced: blood. The receptors derive from a woman aged 70 to 79 in good health. Each CDR3 is given with its conserved first and last residue. D genes are given only for firm matches. Clone size is not always given. Where it is, it says once, few, many or a class for expanded clones.

>-|TRBD2|16|TRBJ2-1|TRBV7-9
CAGSLALAGTYNEQFF
TGTGCCGGCAGCTTAGCGCTAGCGGGAACCTACAATGAGCAGTTCTTC
>-|-|16|TRBJ2-5|TRBV12-5
CASGLAATGSRETQYF
TGTGCTAGTGGTTTGGCAGCAACAGGGAGTAGAGAGACCCAGTACTTC
>-|-|14|TRBJ2-1|TRBV24-1
CATSDPNLDNEQFF
TGTGCCACCAGTGATCCCAACTTAGACAATGAGCAGTTCTTC
>few|-|13|TRBJ1-1|TRBV7-8
CASSQDVNTEAFF
TGTGCCAGCAGTCAAGACGTGAACACTGAAGCTTTCTTT
>few|TRBD2|16|TRBJ2-4|TRBV7-9
CAGSFGAGLAKNIQYF
TGTGCCGGCAGCTTTGGAGCGGGGCTAGCCAAAAACATTCAGTACTTC
>few|-|13|TRBJ2-4|TRBV12-3/TRBV12-4
CASSFGPKNIQYF
TGTGCCAGCAGTTTCGGGCCCAAAAACATTCAGTACTTC
>once|TRBD2|15|TRBJ2-7|TRBV29-1
CSVGTSGRTAYEQYF
TGCAGCGTTGGGACTAGCGGGAGGACAGCCTACGAGCAGTACTTC
>-|-|19|TRBJ1-4|TRBV4-3
CASSLTRSGQGNRGEKLFF
TGCGCCAGCAGCCTAACAAGGTCAGGCCAAGGTAATCGCGGAGAAAAACTGTTTTTT
>many|TRBD1|14|TRBJ2-7|TRBV7-8
CASSLADRGHEQYF
TGTGCCAGCAGCTTAGCGGACAGGGGCCACGAGCAGTACTTC
>-|-|14|TRBJ2-5|TRBV6-2/TRBV6-3
CASSYSLGYETQYF
TGTGCCAGCAGTTACTCTCTGGGGTACGAGACCCAGTACTTC
>-|-|12|TRBJ1-6|TRBV7-9
CASSLTDSPLHF
TGTGCCAGCAGCTTGACGGATTCACCCCTCCACTTT
>-|-|14|TRBJ1-4|TRBV18
CASSPSLRNEKLFF
TGTGCCAGCTCACCCTCCCTGAGGAATGAAAAACTGTTTTTT
>few|TRBD1|15|TRBJ1-1|TRBV12-3/TRBV12-4
CASSTRTGVNTEAFF
TGTGCCAGCAGCACACGGACAGGGGTGAACACTGAAGCTTTCTTT
>few|TRBD2|15|TRBJ2-7|TRBV25-1
CASSEGAGGLYEQYF
TGTGCCAGCAGTGAAGGGGCGGGGGGCCTCTACGAGCAGTACTTC
>-|-|14|TRBJ1-2|TRBV7-2
CASRSSGAGDGYTF
TGTGCCAGCAGGAGCAGTGGAGCTGGGGATGGCTACACCTTC
>-|-|15|TRBJ1-1|TRBV7-9
CASSLRGERDTEAFF
TGTGCCAGCAGCTTACGAGGGGAGAGGGACACTGAAGCTTTCTTT
>-|-|15|TRBJ1-3|TRBV4-1
CASSRTASSGNTIYF
TGCGCCAGCAGCCGCACGGCCTCTTCTGGAAACACCATATATTTT
>once|-|16|TRBJ1-2|TRBV9
CAGSVGGGPVYYGYTF
TGTGCCGGCAGCGTAGGGGGAGGGCCTGTGTACTATGGCTACACCTTC
>-|-|13|TRBJ2-3|TRBV5-1
CASSLTGQDTQYF
TGCGCCAGCAGCTTGACAGGGCAAGATACGCAGTATTTT
>few|TRBD1|13|TRBJ2-7|TRBV5-1
CASRQGQNYEQYF
TGCGCCAGCAGACAGGGACAGAACTACGAGCAGTACTTC
>few|-|14|TRBJ2-7|TRBV7-9
CASSPGWASYEQYF
TGTGCCAGCAGCCCCGGGTGGGCCTCCTACGAGCAGTACTTC
>-|-|13|TRBJ2-1|TRBV20-1
CSARDTVYNEQFF
TGCAGTGCTAGAGATACTGTCTACAATGAGCAGTTCTTC
>few|TRBD1|16|TRBJ2-1|TRBV7-2
CASSANNRGSYNEQFF
TGTGCCAGCAGCGCCAATAACAGGGGGTCCTACAATGAGCAGTTCTTC
>-|-|12|TRBJ1-5|TRBV20-1
CSAKGGDQPQHF
TGCAGTGCCAAGGGGGGGGATCAGCCCCAGCATTTT
>-|-|14|TRBJ2-3|TRBV9
CASSPRTYTDTQYF
TGTGCCAGCAGCCCAAGGACCTACACAGATACGCAGTATTTT
>-|-|15|TRBJ2-6|TRBV6-2/TRBV6-3
CASRDGFSGANVLTF
TGTGCCAGCAGGGACGGCTTCTCTGGGGCCAACGTCCTGACTTTC
>few|-|18|TRBJ1-4|TRBV6-6
CASSYSGLLSTGNEKLFF
TGTGCCAGCAGTTACTCGGGACTTCTATCAACTGGTAATGAAAAACTGTTTTTT
>-|-|15|TRBJ1-6|TRBV7-2
CASSLGRRGNSPLHF
TGTGCCAGCAGCTTAGGTCGAAGGGGAAATTCACCCCTCCACTTT
>-|-|14|TRBJ1-4|TRBV20-1
CSAGRTINNEKLFF
TGCAGTGCTGGCCGGACCATTAATAATGAAAAACTGTTTTTT
>many|-|14|TRBJ1-2|TRBV6-6
CASRTLGLVYGYTF
TGTGCCAGCAGAACCTTAGGACTTGTCTATGGCTACACCTTC
>-|-|15|TRBJ2-1|TRBV2
CASSERGGPLGEQFF
TGTGCCAGCAGTGAAAGGGGGGGCCCCTTAGGTGAGCAGTTCTTC
>once|TRBD1|14|TRBJ2-7|TRBV20-1
CSARTGGFTNEQYF
TGCAGTGCGAGGACAGGGGGCTTCACTAACGAGCAGTACTTC
>many|-|12|TRBJ1-4|TRBV29-1
CSASDSNEKLFF
TGCAGCGCATCCGATTCCAATGAAAAACTGTTTTTT
>once|-|16|TRBJ2-4|TRBV5-1
CASSLEGPIQENIQYF
TGCGCCAGCAGCTTGGAAGGCCCCATTCAGGAAAACATTCAGTACTTC
>many|-|12|TRBJ2-1|TRBV5-1
CASSTGGNEQFF
TGCGCCAGCAGCACCGGCGGCAATGAGCAGTTCTTC
>-|TRBD2|17|TRBJ2-3|TRBV7-2
CASSLEGLAGRTDTQYF
TGTGCCAGCAGCTTAGAGGGACTAGCGGGGCGCACAGATACGCAGTATTTT
>-|-|14|TRBJ1-3|TRBV5-1
CASSLGFLGNTIYF
TGCGCCAGCAGCTTGGGGTTCCTTGGAAACACCATATATTTT
>-|-|13|TRBJ2-3|TRBV10-3
CAISDASRDTQYF
TGTGCCATCAGTGATGCCTCCCGGGATACGCAGTATTTT
>-|TRBD2|15|TRBJ2-1|TRBV4-3
CASSPRTSGMNEQFF
TGCGCCAGCAGCCCACGGACTAGCGGGATGAATGAGCAGTTCTTC
>few|-|16|TRBJ2-5|TRBV6-5
CASSYGTTALRETQYF
TGTGCCAGCAGCTACGGGACAACCGCCCTCCGGGAGACCCAGTACTTC
>-|-|12|TRBJ2-1|TRBV7-9
CASSPEFNAQFF
TGTGCCAGCAGCCCCGAATTCAATGCGCAGTTCTTC
>-|-|13|TRBJ2-3|TRBV7-8
CATTPYSTDTQCF
TGTGCCACTACCCCCTACAGCACAGATACGCAGTGTTTT
>-|-|14|TRBJ1-2|TRBV21-1
CASSTCKGLYGYTF
TGTGCCAGCAGCACCTGCAAGGGGCTGTATGGCTACACCTTC
>-|-|18|TRBJ1-5|TRBV18
CASSPPSGWGDSNQPQHF
TGTGCCAGCTCACCACCGTCAGGTTGGGGGGATAGCAATCAGCCCCAGCATTTT
>-|TRBD2|13|TRBJ2-7|TRBV29-1
CSVVTSVTYEQYF
TGCAGCGTCGTTACTAGCGTCACCTACGAGCAGTACTTC
>-|-|14|TRBJ2-7|TRBV9
CASSAQDAAYEQYF
TGTGCCAGCAGCGCCCAGGACGCCGCCTACGAGCAGTACTTC
>few|-|15|TRBJ2-5|TRBV5-1
CASRGEGTPQETQYF
TGCGCCAGCAGGGGAGAAGGGACGCCCCAAGAGACCCAGTACTTC
>-|-|16|TRBJ2-3|TRBV5-1
CASSLAPGGDTDTQYF
TGCGCCAGCAGCTTGGCCCCCGGGGGAGACACAGATACGCAGTATTTT
>-|-|18|TRBJ1-2|TRBV7-9
CASSPYRGQNPTNYSYTF
TGTGCCAGCAGCCCTTACCGAGGACAGAACCCTACTAACTATAGCTACACCTTC
>few|TRBD2|18|TRBJ2-7|TRBV9
CASTLPGASGVYFYEQYF
TGTGCCAGCACTCTCCCTGGGGCTAGCGGGGTGTATTTCTACGAGCAGTACTTC
>-|-|13|TRBJ2-5|TRBV20-1
CSVTRTVQETQYF
TGCAGTGTAACCCGGACAGTGCAAGAGACCCAGTACTTC
>few|-|16|TRBJ1-2|TRBV7-2
CASSLDSGPPRYGYTF
TGTGCCAGCAGCTTAGACAGTGGACCTCCAAGATACGGCTACACCTTC
>many|-|13|TRBJ2-1|TRBV6-5
CASWVGDVGEQFF
TGTGCCAGCTGGGTCGGCGACGTCGGTGAGCAGTTCTTC
>-|TRBD1|15|TRBJ1-4|TRBV7-9
CASSTSTGSHEKLFF
TGTGCCAGCAGCACGTCGACAGGGTCTCATGAAAAACTGTTTTTT
>-|TRBD1|15|TRBJ1-1|TRBV12-3/TRBV12-4
CASSLPTGGNTEAFF
TGTGCCAGCAGTTTACCGACAGGGGGGAACACTGAAGCTTTCTTT
>many|-|14|TRBJ1-4|TRBV4-3
CASSYSRTNEKLFF
TGCGCCAGCAGTTATTCCAGGACCAATGAAAAACTGTTTTTT
>few|TRBD1|16|TRBJ1-3|TRBV4-2
CASSQDYRGAGNTIYF
TGTGCCAGCAGCCAAGATTACAGGGGTGCTGGAAACACCATATATTTT
>-|-|11|TRBJ2-3|TRBV20-1
CSAERGDTQYF
TGCAGTGCGGAGAGGGGGGATACGCAGTATTTT
>few|-|13|TRBJ2-3|TRBV4-2
CASSQVEGNTQYF
TGTGCCAGCAGCCAAGTTGAAGGGAATACGCAGTATTTT